Listed below are T cell receptor beta chains from one sample, sequenced in a study of blood T cell repertoires in COVID-19. Profiled with immunoSEQ multiplex PCR; TCRdb holds only in-frame clones, not every one. This table holds around 100,000 clones, approximately 80% found once. Sequencing used peripheral blood. The receptors derive from a man between 65 and 85 years old with active or convalescent COVID-19. Each CDR3 is given with its conserved first and last residue. The D gene is left open where the match is weak. Clone size, where shown, is once, few, many, or a class for clones that have expanded.

D,V,J,size,DNA,CDR3
-,TRBV5-4,TRBJ1-2,-,TGTGCCAGCAGCTTGGCGGGGTTCGGCTACACCTTC,CASSLAGFGYTF
-,TRBV6-5,TRBJ1-6,-,TGTGCCAGCAGTTTACAGAGGGAGACACCCCTCCACTTT,CASSLQRETPLHF
TRBD2,TRBV7-8,TRBJ2-3,-,TGTGCCAGCAGCCTTAGCGGGAGTTCCACAGATACGCAGTATTTT,CASSLSGSSTDTQYF
-,TRBV6-5,TRBJ1-4,-,TGTGCCAGCAGTTTTTCCCCCCTAGAAGGTGAAAAACTGTTTTTT,CASSFSPLEGEKLFF
-,TRBV24-1,TRBJ2-5,-,TGTGCCACCAGTGATGCAGGGTTGCAAGAGACCCAGTACTTC,CATSDAGLQETQYF
TRBD1,TRBV5-1,TRBJ2-1,-,TGCGCCAGCAGCTTAGGACAGGGGGTCTCCTACAATGAGCAGTTCTTC,CASSLGQGVSYNEQFF
-,TRBV5-5,TRBJ1-2,-,TGTGCCAGCAGCTTGGGCGGATCCTTCTATGGCTACACCTTC,CASSLGGSFYGYTF
TRBD1,TRBV19,TRBJ2-4,few,TGTGCCAGTAGTATAGATCGACAGGGGGTAAAACTAGCCAAAAACATTCAGTACTTC,CASSIDRQGVKLAKNIQYF
-,TRBV5-1,TRBJ2-3,-,TGCGCCAGCAGCCCGGGGAGGGGGATGGGCACAGATACGCAGTATTTT,CASSPGRGMGTDTQYF
-,TRBV2,TRBJ1-5,-,TGTGCCAGCAAACAGGTCACGGAGAATCAGCCCCAGCATTTT,CASKQVTENQPQHF
-,TRBV6-4,TRBJ2-2,-,TGTGCCAGCAGTAGCCAGGGAGGCGCCGGGGAGCTGTTTTTT,CASSSQGGAGELFF
-,TRBV9,TRBJ1-1,once,TGTGCCAGCAGCGTAGATCTGGCCACGAACACTGAAGCTTTCTTT,CASSVDLATNTEAFF
TRBD2,TRBV6-4,TRBJ2-5,-,TGTGCCAGCAGTGAGACTAGCGGGAGTGGGACCCAGTACTTC,CASSETSGSGTQYF
TRBD1,TRBV2,TRBJ2-7,-,TGTGCCAGCTCCTCCGGGACAGGGGCCTACGAGCAGTACTTC,CASSSGTGAYEQYF
TRBD2,TRBV5-1,TRBJ2-5,-,TGCGCCAGCAGCTTGGAGCCTAGCGGGAGTGGGGAGACCCAGTACTTC,CASSLEPSGSGETQYF
-,TRBV18,TRBJ1-1,-,TGTGCCAGCTCACGCTCAGGGGTTGGGGCCACTGAAGCTTTCTTT,CASSRSGVGATEAFF
-,TRBV5-1,TRBJ1-2,-,TGCGCCAGCCGAACAGACGTGGCTAACTATGGCTACACCTTC,CASRTDVANYGYTF
TRBD1,TRBV5-1,TRBJ2-2,-,TGCGCCAGCGGGACCGGGACAGGGAACACCGGGGAGCTGTTTTTT,CASGTGTGNTGELFF
TRBD1,TRBV18,TRBJ1-4,-,TGTGCCAGCTCTCGACAGGGAACCGCTGTTAATGAAAAACTGTTTTTT,CASSRQGTAVNEKLFF
-,TRBV9,TRBJ1-1,-,TGTGCCAGCAGCGTAGTAGGAACGGGGAACACTGAAGCTTTCTTT,CASSVVGTGNTEAFF
TRBD1,TRBV29-1,TRBJ1-1,-,TGCAGCGTCCCGGGACAGGGGAACACTGAAGCTTTCTTT,CSVPGQGNTEAFF
TRBD1,TRBV5-1,TRBJ1-1,-,TGCGCCAGCAGCTCGGACAGGGGGATGACTGAAGCTTTCTTT,CASSSDRGMTEAFF
TRBD2,TRBV2,TRBJ2-7,-,TGTGCCATCACACCGGGACTAGCGGGAGAGGTTTCCTACGAGCAGTACTTC,CAITPGLAGEVSYEQYF
TRBD2,TRBV11-2,TRBJ2-7,once,TGTGCCAGCAGTTTCAGCGGGGTCCCCTACGAGCAGTACTTC,CASSFSGVPYEQYF
-,TRBV7-2,TRBJ2-3,-,TGTGCCAGCAGCTTAGGAAAGGGGCCCGCAGATACGCAGTATTTT,CASSLGKGPADTQYF
TRBD2,TRBV6-2/TRBV6-3,TRBJ2-7,-,TGTGCCAGCAGCCGGACTAGCCGCAGCGAGCAGTACTTC,CASSRTSRSEQYF
TRBD1,TRBV6-1,TRBJ1-3,-,TGTGCCAGCAGTGACGACAGGGGGAGAAACACCATATATTTT,CASSDDRGRNTIYF
TRBD1,TRBV5-1,TRBJ2-2,-,TGCGCCAGCAGCGGTGACAGGGGGTACACCGGGGAGCTGTTTTTT,CASSGDRGYTGELFF
-,TRBV3-1/TRBV3-2,TRBJ1-2,-,TGTGCCAGCAGCCAAGACTGGGGGGGACTACTTGGATCCGGCTACACCTTC,CASSQDWGGLLGSGYTF
-,TRBV5-1,TRBJ2-1,-,TGCGCCAGCAGCGAGCCAGGGGATCGGCAGTTCTTC,CASSEPGDRQFF
TRBD1,TRBV5-1,TRBJ1-2,-,TGCGCCAGCAGCTTGGCCGGGACAGGGGATTATGGCTACACCTTC,CASSLAGTGDYGYTF
-,TRBV11-1,TRBJ2-7,-,TGTGCCAGCAGCTTAGAAGGCTCAGGTCTCTACGAGCAGTACTTC,CASSLEGSGLYEQYF
-,TRBV5-6,TRBJ2-7,-,TGTGCCAGCAGCCGTACACCATCGGGTTACGAGCAGTACTTC,CASSRTPSGYEQYF
TRBD1,TRBV29-1,TRBJ1-5,-,TGCAGCGTACGACAGGGGGCGGGTGAGCCCCAGCATTTT,CSVRQGAGEPQHF
-,TRBV7-9,TRBJ2-5,-,TGTGCCAGCAGCGAAAGGGGAGGCGAAGAGACCCAGTACTTC,CASSERGGEETQYF
TRBD1,TRBV19,TRBJ1-5,-,TGTGCCAGTAGTCTCCCGACAGGGAACGAGGGCAATCAGCCCCAGCATTTT,CASSLPTGNEGNQPQHF
-,TRBV10-3,TRBJ1-5,-,TGTGCCATCAGGGGAGATAGCAATCAGCCCCAGCATTTT,CAIRGDSNQPQHF
-,TRBV10-3,TRBJ2-7,-,TGTGCCATCAGTGAGATATCAGGGAACGAGCAGTACTTC,CAISEISGNEQYF
TRBD2,TRBV28,TRBJ2-3,-,TGTGCCAGCAGGTCCTTCGGGACTAGCGGGAGTTTAGGGCTGTACACAGATACGCAGTATTTT,CASRSFGTSGSLGLYTDTQYF
-,TRBV12-3/TRBV12-4,TRBJ1-2,-,TGTGCCAGCAGTCCGAGGAACCACGGTGGCTACACCTTC,CASSPRNHGGYTF
-,TRBV13,TRBJ1-2,-,TGTGCCAGCAGCTTATCAGGAGGGTATGGCTACACCTTC,CASSLSGGYGYTF